This TCR beta chain was sequenced during a study of T cell responses to AZD1222 COVID-19 vaccine. As to this clone: Its antigen is currently unknown.

The study's findings and limits: Donors were chiefly white British, with a greater number of females, and clonal diversity was perhaps underestimated.

Profiled with immunoSEQ multiplex PCR; TCRdb holds only in-frame clones, not every one. The profile shows some 130,000 clones, roughly 91% of them singletons. The CDR3 has 15 residues. Deletions cut 1 base from V and 3 bases from J, with 10 bases between. Germline CDR1 is MGHRA and CDR2 is YSYEKL. The input for sequencing was peripheral blood, taken 28 days after the second AZD1222 dose. The chain joins TRBV4-1 to TRBJ2-1, with D unresolved. This sequence was found in an adult who received the AZD1222 COVID-19 vaccine. CDR3 in amino acids: CASSQVLENYNEQFF. The CDR3 coding sequence is TGCGCCAGCAGCCAAGTTCTAGAGAACTACAATGAGCAGTTCTTC.